This T cell receptor beta chain was documented in a study of a mutant IDH1 vaccine in newly diagnosed glioma. Study at large: Patients had eight vaccinations, in weeks 1, 3, 5, 7, 11, 15, 19 and 23. Patients under treatment included around 60% males and about 38% females and had a mean age of around 40 years. Study outcomes and limitations: Seemingly, top peripheral T cell clonotype changes bore no relation to pseudoprogression.

Produced via immunoSEQ multiplex PCR; TCRdb's table is partial and in-frame only. The sample shows about 38,000 clones, 80% to 90% of them seen only once. Germline V gene data show CDR1 as MDHEN and CDR2 as SYDVKM. This CDR3 region has 14 residues. Trimming cost V 7 bases and J 3 bases, with 15 bases left between them. As for time point: week 23, last vaccination. One vaccine dose held 300 ug of mutant IDH1 20-mer peptide and came with topical imiquimod. This clone was recorded once. What it binds is unknown. The sequence derives from a man between 40 and 49 years old with glioma. The sample in question was PBMCs, obtained from a glioma patient whose treatment included an IDH1 peptide vaccine. The chain combines TRBV28 with TRBJ1-1, with unresolved D. This CDR3 is CASTGPLLHTEAFF. In DNA form, the CDR3 reads TGTGCCAGCACTGGCCCGTTGCTCCACACTGAAGCTTTCTTT.